This T cell receptor beta chain was recovered during a study of tumor and adjacent non-tumor tissue in lung cancer listed by TCRdb under 2018. In the study overall: Of the cohort, some 12 patients had adenocarcinoma, 2 had squamous cell carcinoma and 1 had small cell lung cancer. Ages among the roughly 15 patients ranged from about 31 to 80 years, there were some 10 men and 5 women, and disease was at TNM stage I to III. Sequencing produced 130,000,000 or so productive TCRbeta reads in total, an average of approximately 3.9 million reads per sample. The study compared bulk TCRbeta repertoires from lung tumor tissue and matched distant non-tumor lung tissue of some 15 lung cancer patients. Around 30 paired specimens, one tumor and one normal lung sample per patient, were profiled by TCRbeta CDR3 sequencing. Overall results and qualifications from the work: In normal lung, the top 100 clones accounted for a significantly larger cumulative share of the repertoire than in tumor tissue. The methods do not name the sequencing platform or mention unique molecular identifiers. Significantly higher TCR diversity was found in younger patients, and higher tumor TCR diversity was associated with shorter overall and disease-free survival. Peripheral blood was not sequenced, so blood TCRbeta repertoires in these lung cancer patients were not examined. Only roughly 16 patients were included in the cohort, and the need for larger samples and more detailed clinical data was noted by the authors. TCR diversity (inverse Simpson) was significantly higher in tumor than in normal lung tissue (about 400 vs 180, P = 0.0075, Mann-Whitney U test).

This clonotype has only a few counts. What antigen it recognizes has not been identified. The CDR3 ends on some other residue instead of the conserved phenylalanine or tryptophan, so this is likely a read error. RNA was isolated from bulk unsorted tissue, and RNA quality was assessed with a NanoDrop ND-1000 and an Agilent 2100. Distant non-tumor tissue taken more than 3 cm from the tumor edge was used as the normal lung sample. Newly diagnosed lung cancer patients without prior chemotherapy who had been admitted for thoracic surgery in China between August and November 2014 were enrolled as donors. Anyone who had undergone radiotherapy or chemotherapy before, or who had another cancer at the same time, was left out of the study. Pieces of surgical tissue measuring roughly 1-2.1 cm3 were kept in RNAlater solution and held at -80 degrees C until needed. Looking up the germline V gene yields CDR1 ENHRY and CDR2 SYGVKD. The CDR3 region is 15 residues in length, termini included. Left in the record is the CDR3 DNA by itself, 45 bases read in frame from the first base. V gives up 3 bases and J gives up 4 bases, and the segment between their germline ends measures 15 bases.

Libraries were constructed by multiplex PCR. Reads for this sample came from an Illumina HiSeq 2500. TCRbeta libraries were built by three rounds of nested PCR using primers (Table S4), following protocols modified from ARM-PCR. Before sequencing, PCR products of 200-500 bp were excised from the gel and purified with the QIAquick gel extraction kit. Processing in the source paper ran as follows. Reads were cleaned with Trimmomatic, merged with FLASH into complete CDR3 sequences, and assigned to V(D)J germline segments with MiTCR. Clonal diversity was calculated as the inverse Simpson's index using VDJtools. Productive reads were defined as in-frame sequences without a premature stop codon. TCRdb cleaned the public reads at Q25 with fastp, built clones with MiXCR and kept in-frame beta chains. Rows merge per CDR3 protein into single entries with the most common DNA and genes. What appears here as the V and J calls and clone size reflects TCRdb's work, not the paper's. Here the sample has approximately 82,000 distinct CDR3 sequences; 76% occur a single time. The ten largest clones add up to around 40% of the sample.

This chain joins TRBV10-3 to TRBJ1-1, with the identity of the D gene unclear. The TCR comes from a man between 65 and 85 years old with non-small cell lung cancer. Source material: distant non-tumor lung tissue. The DNA is as follows: TGTGCCATCAGTGAAAATGGTCAGGCGGGCACTGAAGCTTTCATT. This is translated as CAISENGQAGTEAFI.